This section outlines one TCR beta chain sequence together with its context. This clone was detected only a few times. What this receptor recognizes is not known. The input lacks base qualities; no much larger clone sits a single base away. The source of the sample is a study of cytomegalovirus exposure and HLA in healthy donors (dated by TCRdb to 2016 to 2017). Background for the entire study: In an earlier analysis of 550 to 750 of the donors, approximately 260 Gb of sequence data and just under 120 million unique TCR beta sequences from about 179 million T cells were reported. About 280 gigabases of sequencing data and about 92 million unique TCR sequences made up an early release that covered around 640 HLA-typed donors. Of the roughly 400 genotyped donors, 81% were placed in the genetic ancestry cluster associated with self-reported Caucasian donors. The study was designed to test whether signatures of past pathogen exposure could be identified by cataloging public T cell receptors. Using immunosequencing, the study profiled T cell repertoires from around 680 subjects and related those repertoires to cytomegalovirus serostatus. Besides the first cohort of roughly 660 subjects, a separate validation cohort made up of over 100 different subjects was used. To predict cytomegalovirus infection status, the study combined high-throughput TCR immunosequencing, statistical association of individual TCRs with disease status, and machine learning. A later analysis re-examined previously published TCR beta repertoires from more than 550 donors and added high-resolution HLA genotyping to investigate patterns of TCR occurrence. The later analysis used no new phenotypic data to find candidate immune exposures, relying instead on TCR beta sequences and their occurrence across donors. An earlier analysis of nearly 600 of the donors applied high-throughput TCR beta sequencing to assess whether each TCR beta V gene segment acted as functional or pseudogenic. Donor age, sex, ethnicity and CMV serostatus were collected together with the repertoire data. A later genetic analysis took genome-wide SNP genotypes for about three fifths of the roughly 670 donors and used that subset as a discovery cohort. All discovery cohort repertoires had been generated on a single sequencing platform. HLA typing covered class I and class II loci at four-digit resolution. Typing coverage varied by locus: about 620-630 donors for A, B, C, DRB1 and DQB1; approximately 500 for DQA1; about 590 for DPA1; around 490 for DPB1. Because of strong linkage in the cohort, 4 to 6 DR-DQ haplotypes were treated as single units for association and clustering. On average, about 200,000 unique TCR beta nucleotide sequences were sequenced per donor among 300 to 500 genotyped donors of the cohort, with roughly 18% of those sequences being non-productive. Study-level results and caveats: The earlier analysis of 450 to 700 of the donors excluded 15 to 20 rarely observed V segments, including chromosome 9 orphons, because counts were too low. CMV serostatus was the only immune exposure information available for the cohort. In a later analysis, the rate of TCR association differed among HLA loci, with DRB1 alleles having the most associated TCRs and HLA-C alleles having the fewest. The cohort was sequenced for TCR beta chains only, and without alpha or paired-chain data the features that could be detected were limited. Compared with equally common non-associated chains, HLA-associated TCR beta chains in a later analysis were more clonally expanded and had lower generation probabilities. Sequencing depth was assumed to be roughly uniform across donors in the presence/absence analyses, though that assumption may not hold. V-gene and J-gene trimming of TCR beta chains was associated with a missense DCLRE1C variant in a later genetic analysis, and the association was replicated in an independent cohort. In a later analysis, 16,951 TCR beta sequences were associated with specific HLA alleles at a false discovery rate of 0.05. Some IMGT-functional V segments, including TRBV6-2 and TRBV6-3, could not be distinguished by the 87-base-pair reads and were therefore excluded. The sequencing pipeline was judged likely to have produced a cluster of highly shared sequence variants as a technical artifact. The authors suggested that the approach could potentially be generalized to other disease states and immunological phenotypes. An earlier analysis of some 560 of the donors showed that most TCR beta V segments appeared in productive rearrangements either about 90% or about 30% of the time, which broadly matched IMGT annotations. A later genetic analysis reported fewer N-insertions in productive TCRs among donors in an Asian-associated ancestry cluster than the approximately 670-donor mean. Most TCR sequences were observed very rarely across donors, whereas some public TCRs were present in many individuals. A further reported finding was that TCR beta sequences accurately predicted the HLA-A and HLA-B alleles for most subjects in the first cohort. A later analysis reported that several top co-occurrence clusters appeared linked to parvovirus B19, influenza, CMV and Epstein-Barr virus. Correlated functional status among segregating V segments might reflect linkage disequilibrium, but an unknown experimental factor could not be ruled out. In vitro tests confirmed that a few of the cytomegalovirus-associated TCR beta chains recognize cytomegalovirus antigens. Assigning TCR associations to individual alleles was difficult when HLA alleles, especially DR and DQ, strongly co-occurred. Because some donors lacked HLA typing at each locus, the association tests relied only on the typed subset. A total of around 150 TCR beta chains were listed by the study as associated with cytomegalovirus. A later analysis found that most CMV-associated TCR beta chains appeared HLA-restricted, with HLA associations seemingly driven largely by CMV exposure. The classifier was reported to diagnose cytomegalovirus status with high specificity and sensitivity in both the original and validation cohorts.

The library was produced with the immunoSEQ multiplex PCR assay. For the multiplex PCR, a mixture combining 60 forward primers for TCR Vbeta segments and 13 reverse primers for TCR Jbeta segments was used. The CDR3 region of rearranged TCR beta genes was amplified from genomic DNA by a multiplex PCR assay. On the Illumina HiSeq System, the amplified TCR beta libraries were sequenced as 87-base-pair reads. The original methods were these. A later analysis counted tens of millions of unique TCR beta chains across the 500 to 850 repertoires, and some 12 million of these chains were shared by at least two donors. Raw reads were error-corrected and collapsed into unique sequences with a nearest-neighbor algorithm that merged closely related sequences to remove PCR and sequencing errors. Alignment of CDR3 sequences to IMGT reference sequences was used to assign V, D and J gene segments. For a sequence to be retained, at least a six-nucleotide match to both a V gene segment and a J gene segment was required. Rearrangements were called productive when the CDR3 lacked stop codons and stayed in frame with V and J; all others were non-productive. CDR3 was defined by IMGT convention, running from the second conserved V-encoded cysteine to the conserved J-encoded phenylalanine. The earlier analysis of about 590 of the donors excluded sequences that lacked an unambiguous match to a single V gene segment. An earlier analysis of 587 of the donors classified V segments as functional when productive rearrangements were above 56.7% and as segregating when the standard deviation between donors was above 5%. A statistical classification framework was built for diagnosing cytomegalovirus status from the catalog of TCR beta chain sequences. A later analysis assigned V and J genes by comparing TCR nucleotide sequences with IMGT/GENE-DB human TR gene sequences. The TCRdist pipeline was used in a later analysis to assign CDR3 sequences and most-parsimonious VDJ recombination scenarios. In a later analysis, every TCR beta chain was defined by the combination of its CDR3 amino acid sequence and its V-gene family, and reads without a unique V-gene family were dropped. A later analysis removed nearly 600 highly shared, low-generation-probability nucleotide sequences to deal with suspected cross-contamination and a sequencing artifact. In a later analysis, a clonal expansion index for each public chain was calculated from normalized within-repertoire ranks of inferred template counts. In a later analysis, generation probabilities were computed with a VDJ recombination model fitted to out-of-frame rearrangements, and the resulting probabilities were checked against IGoR. Hypergeometric tests were used in a later analysis to score TCR-TCR, TCR-HLA and TCR-CMV co-occurrence, with a repertoire-size bias correction applied to the TCR pairs. In a later analysis, false discovery rates were estimated by permuting HLA or CMV assignments 20 times. In a later analysis, co-occurring TCRs were grouped using DBSCAN, and TCRdist sequence similarity was added for clustering within HLA-allele-positive subsets. For co-occurrence clustering, repertoires with fewer than 30,000 or more than 120,000 public chains were excluded, along with roughly 5 repertoires with anomalous nucleotide sharing. Entries here come from immuneACCESS through TCRdb and include only in-frame sequences with V and J called. Some clones fail to appear in such tables; in the studies checked, an unresolved V gene covers under half of the shortfall, and the cause of the remainder is unknown. That table gives V, J and clone size, and the DNA gave D and trimming. The sample includes approximately 190,000 clones, with 75% to 90% observed a single time. 6.3% of the sample is taken by the ten largest.

Its CDR3 holds 16 amino acids, cysteine through phenylalanine. This entry keeps only the CDR3 DNA: 48 bases, framed from base 1. CDR1 GTSNPN and CDR2 SVGIG are derived from the germline V gene (reference sequence). Relative to germline, V is 2 bases shorter and J is 1 base shorter, with 18 bases between their ends. The cohort consisted of 650 to 700 healthy bone marrow donors. Cohort members were all nominally healthy when sampled, although unrecorded immune exposures were likely present. The donor was CMV seropositive and was included in the group of 250 to 300 seropositive cohort members. Every donor gave a peripheral blood sample, and the peripheral blood mononuclear cells from that sample were used for TCR beta sequencing. Genomic DNA extraction from the blood cell samples was performed with the Qiagen DNeasy Blood Extraction Kit.

This TCR was recovered from a man aged 35-49 years in good health and CMV-seropositive. The sequenced sample consisted of PBMCs. The chain uses TRBV30 and TRBJ2-7; too little of a D gene remains to name it. The CDR3 here reads CAWSMSLLRSSYEQYF. The DNA sequence is as follows: TGTGCCTGGAGTATGAGCCTCCTAAGAAGTTCCTACGAGCAGTACTTC.